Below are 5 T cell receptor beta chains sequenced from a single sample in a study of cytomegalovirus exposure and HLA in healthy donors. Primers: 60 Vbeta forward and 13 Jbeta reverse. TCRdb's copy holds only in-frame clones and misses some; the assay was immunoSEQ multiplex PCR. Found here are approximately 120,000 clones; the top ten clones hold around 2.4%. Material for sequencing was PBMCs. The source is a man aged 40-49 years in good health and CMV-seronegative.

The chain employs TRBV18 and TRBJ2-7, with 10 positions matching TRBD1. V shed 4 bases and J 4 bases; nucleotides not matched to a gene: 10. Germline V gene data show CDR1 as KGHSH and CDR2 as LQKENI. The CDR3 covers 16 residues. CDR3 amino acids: CASSQFPPGQGYEQYF. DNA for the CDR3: TGTGCCAGCTCACAGTTTCCCCCGGGACAGGGGTACGAGCAGTACTTC.

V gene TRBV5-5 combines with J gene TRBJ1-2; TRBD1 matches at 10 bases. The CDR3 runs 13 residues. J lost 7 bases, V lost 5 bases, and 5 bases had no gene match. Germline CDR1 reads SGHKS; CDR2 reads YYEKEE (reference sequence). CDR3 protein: CASRTGTGVGYTF. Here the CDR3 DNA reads TGTGCCAGCAGGACTGGGACAGGGGTTGGCTACACCTTC.

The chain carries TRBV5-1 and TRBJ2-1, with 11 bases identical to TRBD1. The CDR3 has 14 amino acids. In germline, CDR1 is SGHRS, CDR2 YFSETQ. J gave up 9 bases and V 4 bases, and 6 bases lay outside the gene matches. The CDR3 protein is CASSPGQGGLEQFF. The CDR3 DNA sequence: TGCGCCAGCAGCCCGGGACAGGGGGGTCTTGAGCAGTTCTTC.

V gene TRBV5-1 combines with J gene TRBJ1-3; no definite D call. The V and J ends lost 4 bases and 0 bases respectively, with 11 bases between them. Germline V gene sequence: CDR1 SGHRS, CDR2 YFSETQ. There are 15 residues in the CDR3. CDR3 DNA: TGCGCCAGCAGCCCCCAGTCTTACTCTGGAAACACCATATATTTT. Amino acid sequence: CASSPQSYSGNTIYF.

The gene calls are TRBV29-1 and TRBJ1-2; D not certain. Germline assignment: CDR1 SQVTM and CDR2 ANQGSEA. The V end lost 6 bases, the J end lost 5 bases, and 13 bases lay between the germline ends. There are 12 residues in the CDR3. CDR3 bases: TGCAGCGTCCAAATGGGCCTATATGGCTACACCTTC. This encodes CSVQMGLYGYTF. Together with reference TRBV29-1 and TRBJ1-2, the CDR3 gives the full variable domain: SAVISQKPSRDICQRGTSLTIQCQVDSQVTMMFWYRQQPGQSLTLIATANQGSEATYESGFVIDKFPISRPNLTFSTLTVSNMSPEDSSIYLCSVQMGLYGYTFGSGTRLTVV.